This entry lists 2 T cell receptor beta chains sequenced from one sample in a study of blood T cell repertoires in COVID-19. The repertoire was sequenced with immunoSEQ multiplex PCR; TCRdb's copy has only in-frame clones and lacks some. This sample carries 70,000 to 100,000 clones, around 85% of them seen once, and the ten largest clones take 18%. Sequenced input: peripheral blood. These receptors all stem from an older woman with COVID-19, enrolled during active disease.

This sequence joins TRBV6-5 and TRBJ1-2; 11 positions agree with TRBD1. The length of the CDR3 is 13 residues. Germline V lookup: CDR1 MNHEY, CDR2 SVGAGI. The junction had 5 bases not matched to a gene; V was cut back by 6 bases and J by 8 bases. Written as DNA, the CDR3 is TGTGCCAGCAGAATAGGGACAGGGGGAGGCTACACCTTC. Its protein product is CASRIGTGGGYTF.

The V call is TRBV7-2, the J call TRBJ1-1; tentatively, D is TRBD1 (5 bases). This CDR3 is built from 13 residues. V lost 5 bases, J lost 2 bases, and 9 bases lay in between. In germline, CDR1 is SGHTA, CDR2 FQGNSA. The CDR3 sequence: CASSIDSNTEAFF. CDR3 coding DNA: TGTGCCAGCAGCATCGACAGTAACACTGAAGCTTTCTTT.